This T cell receptor beta chain was recovered during a study of T cell responses to AZD1222 COVID-19 vaccine. Only in-frame clones appear in the TCRdb table, and some are missing; sequencing was by immunoSEQ multiplex PCR. The sample yields 70,000 or so clones, around nine tenths seen once. The V end lost 6 bases, the J end lost 2 bases, and 13 bases lay between the germline ends. The CDR3 runs 14 residues. Germline V CDR1 and CDR2: LNHDA, SQIVND (reference sequence). This sample comprised peripheral blood, obtained on day 0 of AZD1222 vaccination. The chain is built from TRBV19 and TRBJ1-1, with D perhaps TRBD1 (5 bases). The receptor comes from an adult in good health. The CDR3: CASRGQSLNTEAFF. The CDR3 nucleotides read TGTGCCAGTAGAGGACAATCCCTAAACACTGAAGCTTTCTTT.